This entry is about one TCR beta chain. This specimen belongs to a study of T cell changes during pregnancy in multiple sclerosis. This CDR3 is built from 11 residues. V lost 2 bases, J lost 11 bases, and 12 bases lay in between. The germline CDR1 and CDR2 sequences are SQVTM and ANQGSEA. Libraries were prepared by immunoSEQ multiplex PCR; TCRdb keeps only in-frame clonotypes and omits some of them. The sample holds about 36,000 clones, 93% seen once. This specimen consisted of CD4+ T cells from peripheral blood mononuclear cells, obtained in the first trimester of pregnancy. The TCR originated in a female donor with multiple sclerosis, enrolled in a pregnancy study. The chain has TRBV29-1 and TRBJ1-1; unclear D gene. As DNA, the CDR3 is TGCAGCGTTGAAATACTCGCCGGGGCTTTCTTT. This encodes CSVEILAGAFF.